Listed below are T cell receptor beta chains from one sample, sequenced in a study of vaccination effects on CD4 cells after COVID-19. TCRdb keeps only in-frame clones here, not all; method: immunoSEQ multiplex PCR. This sample has roughly 41,000 clones, with over 60% found just once. Antigens for these TCRs are unknown. The sample here was CD4+ T cells from PBMCs cultured with HCoV-OC43 spike peptides, taken after COVID-19 vaccination. The receptor source for this set is a human donor who received a COVID-19 vaccine. CDR3s include the opening cysteine and the closing phenylalanine or tryptophan. The D gene is left open where the match is weak. Size values are once, few and many counts, or a class for expanded clones, and some rows have none.

CASSLGQKNSPLHF | TGTGCCAGCAGCTTAGGGCAGAAGAATTCACCCCTCCACTTT | . | TRBV7-9 | . | TRBJ1-6
CASGGQGLSNQPQHF | TGTGCCAGCGGGGGACAGGGGTTAAGCAATCAGCCCCAGCATTTT | . | TRBV2 | TRBD1 | TRBJ1-5
CASSIAGQRNEKLFF | TGTGCCAGTAGTATCGCGGGACAGCGGAATGAAAAACTGTTTTTT | once | TRBV19 | TRBD1 | TRBJ1-4
CASSPGTGIRQPQHF | TGTGCCAGCTCACCAGGGACAGGGATACGGCAGCCCCAGCATTTT | . | TRBV18 | TRBD1 | TRBJ1-5
CASSLSQPYEQYF | TGTGCCAGCAGTTTGTCACAGCCCTACGAGCAGTACTTC | . | TRBV27 | . | TRBJ2-7
CASSLTLQGQETQYF | TGCGCCAGCAGCTTGACTTTGCAGGGGCAAGAGACCCAGTACTTC | . | TRBV5-1 | . | TRBJ2-5
CASKASGAYEQYF | TGTGCCAGTAAAGCTAGCGGTGCCTACGAGCAGTACTTC | . | TRBV19 | TRBD2 | TRBJ2-7
CASSEGWGSEQYF | TGTGCCAGCAGCGAAGGGTGGGGGAGCGAGCAGTACTTC | . | TRBV6-1 | . | TRBJ2-7
CASSPVGGAHYEQYF | TGCGCCAGCAGCCCCGTAGGGGGGGCCCACTACGAGCAGTACTTC | . | TRBV4-1 | . | TRBJ2-7
CASSLGGSSTDTQYF | TGCGCCAGCAGCTTAGGGGGGTCTAGCACAGATACGCAGTATTTT | . | TRBV5-1 | . | TRBJ2-3
CASSLAGTGLYEQYF | TGTGCCAGCAGCTTAGCTGGGACAGGGCTCTACGAGCAGTACTTC | . | TRBV7-9 | TRBD1 | TRBJ2-7
CASSQGPIETEAFF | TGTGCCAGCAGCCAAGGACCCATAGAAACTGAAGCTTTCTTT | . | TRBV3-1/TRBV3-2 | . | TRBJ1-1
CASSPPAGGINEQYF | TGTGCCAGCTCACCACCGGCAGGGGGTATAAACGAGCAGTACTTC | . | TRBV18 | TRBD1 | TRBJ2-7
CASTTPRDREGNTEAFF | TGCGCCAGCACCACTCCCAGGGACCGCGAGGGGAACACTGAAGCTTTCTTT | . | TRBV23-1 | . | TRBJ1-1
CASSFAGDGYTF | TGTGCCAGCAGTTTTGCAGGCGATGGCTACACCTTC | . | TRBV12-3/TRBV12-4 | . | TRBJ1-2
CASSPHGLAGHNEQFF | TGTGCCAGTAGTCCACACGGACTAGCGGGCCACAATGAGCAGTTCTTC | . | TRBV19 | TRBD2 | TRBJ2-1
CASSLKGPGELFF | TGTGCCAGCAGTTTAAAGGGTCCCGGGGAGCTGTTTTTT | . | TRBV27 | . | TRBJ2-2
CASSQSIYTDTQYF | TGTGCCAGCAGCCAGTCAATTTATACAGATACGCAGTATTTT | . | TRBV3-1/TRBV3-2 | . | TRBJ2-3
CASRRGISGNTIYF | TGCGCCAGCAGGCGGGGGATCTCTGGAAACACCATATATTTT | . | TRBV10-1 | . | TRBJ1-3
CASIRGPPGIEAFF | TGTGCCAGCATTAGGGGGCCACCGGGGATTGAAGCTTTCTTT | . | TRBV2 | TRBD1 | TRBJ1-1